This record concerns one TCR beta chain sequence. Germline V gene sequence: CDR1 SGHDN, CDR2 FVKESK. The CDR3 is made up of 19 amino acids. After removal of 4 bases from V and 1 base from J, the junction contained 15 bases not matched to a gene. The sample belongs to a study of blood T cell repertoires in COVID-19. Across the study: COVID-19 samples, acute and convalescent, were from the United States, Italy and Spain. From T cells, B-cell-depleted T cells, or PBMCs came the material, which was cDNA or gDNA.

Authors' analysis steps: It was from reference gene primer amplification that nucleated cell counts were estimated. Libraries were prepared by immunoSEQ multiplex PCR; TCRdb keeps only in-frame clonotypes and omits some of them. Clone size and the V and J calls come from that table; the DNA yielded D and trimming. Here the sample spans over 110,000 clones, around 88% being singletons. The TCR sequence derives from a human donor in a cohort sampled during active COVID-19. Material for sequencing was peripheral blood. V usage is TRBV14 and J usage is TRBJ2-3, with 9 bases aligning to TRBD1. CDR3 coding DNA: TGTGCCAGCAGCCGGCAAATACAGGGGGCGATGGCGGGCACAGATACGCAGTATTTT. This codes for CASSRQIQGAMAGTDTQYF.